The clone carrying this T cell receptor (beta chain) was detected only a few times. The antigen is not known. Amplification yielded TCR beta CDR3 regions, with RNA transcripts as the source. In the first-round RT-PCR of the TCR CDR3, the HTBI primer set was used. TCRdb fed the multiplex PCR reads into MiXCR, producing one record per CDR3 protein. The table shows 600,000 or so distinct CDR3 sequences, with about 14% occurring only once. This entry comes from a study of T cells in Graves' hyperthyroidism and ophthalmopathy. Study-level findings and limits: It was a median about 6 months before onset that the model predicted ophthalmopathy. Ophthalmopathy and stable hyperthyroidism were separated by a 13 V-J model.

At least 3 on the Clinical Activity Score was recorded for ophthalmopathy patients, who also had NOSPECS grade at least 4 and duration under 3 months. The authors obtained PBMCs from over 7.5 ml of fresh peripheral blood. This TCR was recovered from a woman aged 45-65 years with Graves' ophthalmopathy. The sequenced material came from blood.

The CDR3 DNA reads as TGTGCCAGCCGAACTATTTCCGGGACAAATTACAATGAGCAGTTCTTC. Translating it yields CASRTISGTNYNEQFF. The chain is built from TRBV7-6 and TRBJ2-1; tentatively, D is TRBD1 (6 bases). Trimming took 8 bases from V and 4 from J, leaving 21 bases between them. Germline V CDR1 and CDR2: SGHVS, FNYEAQ. This CDR3 spans 16 amino acids. Based on the CDR3 plus reference TRBV7-6 and TRBJ2-1, the full variable domain is GAGVSQSPRYKVTKRGQDVALRCDPISGHVSLYWYRQALGQGPEFLTYFNYEAQQDKSGLPNDRFSAERPEGSISTLTIQRTEQRDSAMYRCASRTISGTNYNEQFFGPGTRLTVL.